The 9 T cell receptor beta chains given below trace back to one sample, sequenced in a study of Tregs in tolerant kidney transplant recipients (dated by TCRdb to between 2018 and 2021). This specimen's time point label, per the study, means: 6 months after combined kidney and bone marrow transplant. Transplants used related donors with nonmyeloablative bone marrow transplantation; mixed chimerism was transient in the human trials. Libraries were made using the immunoSEQ multiplex PCR assay. TCRdb retrieved this table from immuneACCESS and kept in-frame rearrangements only. Not all clones are present; in checked studies, unresolved V genes account for under half, and no reason is known for the remainder. The sample has about 23,000 clones on record. The biggest ten clones account for roughly 3.7% of the sample. Sequences were derived from CD4+ T cells from blood (PBMCs), sampled 6 months after the transplant. The receptors derive from a human patient who received a combined kidney and bone marrow transplant. After a transplant, certain T cells may trace back to the graft donor.

For this clone: Read coverage stops 3 residues before the CDR3 terminus; the germline J gene supplies the remainder. The chain employs TRBV7-6 and TRBJ2-3, with a tentative D call TRBD2 (5 bases). V was pared by 5 bases and J by 6 bases, with 15 bases between. The CDR3 is 14 amino acids. Germline values: CDR1 SGHVS, CDR2 FNYEAQ. The CDR3 protein is CASSPRTGGDTQYF. The covered CDR3 bases are TGTGCCAGCAGCCCGCGGACTGGCGGTGATACG. The variable domain in full, completed from reference TRBV7-6 and TRBJ2-3, reads GAGVSQSPRYKVTKRGQDVALRCDPISGHVSLYWYRQALGQGPEFLTYFNYEAQQDKSGLPNDRFSAERPEGSISTLTIQRTEQRDSAMYRCASSPRTGGDTQYFGPGTRLTVL.

With respect to this clone: The CDR3 end is not reached by the read, which stops 3 residues before it; the germline J gene fills it in. This chain links TRBV30 with TRBJ2-7; D may be TRBD2 (6 bases). CDR1 is GTSNPN and CDR2 is SVGIG in the germline V gene (reference sequence). The CDR3 contains 14 residues. Trimming removed 4 bases at V and 3 bases at J, with 16 bases between. CDR3: CAWNSRRGNYEQYF. The CDR3 bases that were read are TGTGCCTGGAATAGTCGGAGGGGTAACTACGAG.

On this clone: The CDR3 end is not reached by the read, which stops 3 residues before it; the germline J gene fills it in. The rearrangement uses TRBV5-6 and TRBJ1-1; 7 bases agree with TRBD1. The J segment lost 5 bases and the V segment lost 4 bases, leaving 8 bases of the junction unmatched. This CDR3 contains 14 residues. From germline, CDR1 is SGHDT and CDR2 YYEEEE. CDR3 region: CASSLLGQKTEAFF. The part of the CDR3 DNA that was read is TGTGCCAGCAGCCTTCTGGGACAGAAGACTGAA.

A note on this clone: The read finishes 3 residues shy of the CDR3 end, and the germline J gene is used to complete it. The chain is built from TRBV5-1 and TRBJ1-4, with 7 bases aligning to TRBD1. Trimming took 5 bases from V and 3 from J; bases not matched to a gene: 4. The CDR3 sequence is 14 residues long. Germline values: CDR1 SGHRS, CDR2 YFSETQ. Incomplete CDR3 DNA: TGCGCCAGCAGGACAGGGACGGCTAATGAAAAA. Its translation is CASRTGTANEK. The full-length CDR3 reads as CASRTGTANEKLFF. The full variable domain, in which reference TRBV5-1 and TRBJ1-4 provide the parts outside the CDR3, is KAGVTQTPRYLIKTRGQQVTLSCSPISGHRSVSWYQQTPGQGLQFLFEYFSETQRNKGNFPGRFSGRQFSNSRSEMNVSTLELGDSALYLCASRTGTANEKLFFGSGTQLSVL.

Turning to this clone: From the germline J gene comes the end of the CDR3, since the read stops 3 residues before it. The chain has TRBV5-1 and TRBJ2-7, with D possibly matching TRBD1 (7 bases). This CDR3 has 15 residues. V lost 3 bases and J 3 bases, leaving 16 bases between the germline ends. In germline, CDR1 is SGHRS, CDR2 YFSETQ. The CDR3 here is CASSWNPGGFYEQYF. CDR3 bases read: TGCGCCAGCAGCTGGAATCCAGGGGGGTTCTACGAG.

About this clone itself: The CDR3 goes on 3 residues after the read ends, and that part is filled in from the germline J gene. This sequence joins TRBV2 and TRBJ2-7, with D uncertain. CDR1 is SNHLY and CDR2 is FYNNEI in the germline V gene. With 7 bases removed from V and 3 bases from J, the gap between germline ends came to 16 bases. CDR3 size: 14 residues. The CDR3 sequence: CASNRHRSDYEQYF. The sequenced part of the CDR3 DNA is TGTGCCAGCAACCGACACCGGTCCGACTACGAG.

Comment on this clone: With the read ending 3 residues before the CDR3 end, the germline J gene is used to fill in that end. J is TRBJ2-3 and V is TRBV5-1; D ambiguous. Germline V lookup: CDR1 SGHRS, CDR2 YFSETQ. This CDR3 region has 15 residues. The ends were cut back, 2 bases at V and 2 bases at J, with 12 bases in the middle. The covered CDR3 bases are TGCGCCAGCAGCTTTGGGCAGAGTCCCACAGATACG. Translation gives CASSFGQSPTDT. The whole CDR3 is CASSFGQSPTDTQYF.

Remarks on this clone: The read falls 3 residues short of the CDR3 end, and the missing part is taken from the germline J gene. The chain combines TRBV11-2 with TRBJ2-7, with 8 positions matching TRBD1. The CDR3 is 12 amino acids. Germline assignment: CDR1 SGHAT and CDR2 FQNNGV. The junction had 4 bases not matched to a gene; V was cut back by 8 bases and J by 4 bases. CDR3 DNA, as far as it was read: TGTGCCAGCGGACAGGGATGGTACGAG. Translating gives CASGQGWYE. The entire CDR3 reads CASGQGWYEQYF.

By frequency, this clone is large. The DNA ends 3 residues before the CDR3 does, and the rest of the CDR3 is filled in from the germline J gene. The same CDR3 also results from other DNA sequences found in this sample. The genes are TRBV29-1 and TRBJ1-2; 9 bases are a match to TRBD1. CDR1 SQVTM and CDR2 ANQGSEA come from the germline V gene. The V gene end was trimmed by 6 bases and the J gene end by 5 bases; junction bases not matched to a gene: 7. The CDR3 has 13 residues. Partial CDR3 DNA: TGCAGCGTCCCGGGACAGGGAAAATATGGC. It is translated as CSVPGQGKYG. The entire CDR3 protein is CSVPGQGKYGYTF.